This T cell receptor (beta chain) was recovered during a study of shared clonotypes between healthy human individuals. The protocol was immunoSEQ multiplex PCR, while the TCRdb copy is restricted to in-frame clones and leaves out a portion. The sample includes about 580,000 clones, roughly 98% of them seen just once. CD45RO negativity and positive selection for CCR7 defined naive CD8 cells, a population that excluded terminally differentiated effector memory CD45RA+ cells. CDR3 size: 15 residues. Looked up from germline, CDR1 is SEHNR and CDR2 is FQNEAQ (reference sequence). V was pared by 6 bases and J by 4 bases, with 17 bases between.

The sample taken for sequencing was naive CD8+ T cells sorted from blood. The source is a man aged 30-40 years in good health. The chain employs TRBV7-9 and TRBJ2-3, with unresolved D. The CDR3 nucleotides read TGTGCCAGCAGTCTATTTTCCCCGTCGGCAGATACGCAGTATTTT. Translating gives CASSLFSPSADTQYF. The entire variable domain, with the rest obtained from reference TRBV7-9 and TRBJ2-3, is as follows: DTGVSQNPRHKITKRGQNVTFRCDPISEHNRLYWYRQTLGQGPEFLTYFQNEAQLEKSRLLSDRFSAERPKGSFSTLEIQRTEQGDSAMYLCASSLFSPSADTQYFGPGTRLTVL.